This T cell receptor beta chain stems from a study of T-cell memory formation after mild COVID-19. Study-wide findings and caveats: Contracting clones from day 15 to 85 showed balanced CD4/CD8; later expanders favored CD4+.

Via MiXCR, TCRdb re-called the 5' RACE reads, giving one row per CDR3 protein. The table shows more than 350,000 distinct CDR3 sequences, with about 15% occurring only once. Comment on this clonotype: Antigen: not known.

This receptor was taken from a man between 18 and 29 years old who had mild COVID-19 (a few samples of this study predate the infection). Cell type and time point are not known. The specimen was PBMCs or a T cell subset sorted from them (not recorded which).

CDR3: CASSLNLGDTQYF. Here the CDR3 DNA reads TGCGCCAGCAGCCTCAACTTGGGAGATACGCAGTATTTT. This chain links TRBV5-1 with TRBJ2-3; D is uncertain. Trimming cost V 4 bases and J 5 bases, with 11 bases left between them. The CDR3 covers 13 residues. From germline, CDR1 is SGHRS and CDR2 YFSETQ.